The entry below gives a single T cell receptor (beta chain) sequence along with its context. The V and J ends lost 1 base and 2 bases, in that order; junction bases with no gene match: 6. The germline CDR1 and CDR2 sequences are SGHVS and FNYEAQ. The CDR3 is 16 amino acids. These data belong to a study of blood T cell repertoires in COVID-19. Some clones are missing from TCRdb's copy, which holds only in-frame ones; the method was immunoSEQ multiplex PCR. The sample consists of tens of thousands of clones, 85% to 90% of them appearing once. The receptor was derived from a man aged 55 to 70 with acute or convalescent COVID-19. This chain links TRBV7-6 with TRBJ2-5; TRBD1 matches at 8 bases. Sequencing input: peripheral blood. In DNA, the CDR3 is TGTGCCAGCAGCTTAGTGTGGACAGGGTCGCAAGAGACCCAGTACTTC. This encodes CASSLVWTGSQETQYF. Drawing the rest from reference TRBV7-6 and TRBJ2-5, the complete variable domain is GAGVSQSPRYKVTKRGQDVALRCDPISGHVSLYWYRQALGQGPEFLTYFNYEAQQDKSGLPNDRFSAERPEGSISTLTIQRTEQRDSAMYRCASSLVWTGSQETQYFGPGTRLLVL.